This is a list of T cell receptor beta chains from one sample in a study of blood T cells in healthy people across ages. Using its own MiXCR run on the 5' RACE reads, TCRdb lists one record per CDR3 protein. The sample carries over 500,000 distinct CDR3 sequences, 45% to 60% recorded once. Material: blood. These TCRs come from a woman older than 75 in good health. CDR3s include the opening cysteine and the closing phenylalanine or tryptophan. D genes are given only for firm matches. Size is stated for part of the rows, as once, few or many counts, or as a class when the clone is expanded.

>TRBV9|TRBJ2-7|-|-
CASSLEDSYEQYF
TGTGCCAGCAGCCTGGAGGACAGCTACGAGCAGTACTTC
>TRBV30|TRBJ1-5|-|-
CAWSVVGNQPQHF
TGTGCCTGGAGTGTAGTGGGAAATCAGCCCCAGCATTTT
>TRBV5-1|TRBJ1-1|few|-
CASSPGVGTEAFF
TGCGCCAGCAGCCCAGGGGTCGGTACTGAAGCTTTCTTT
>TRBV6-6|TRBJ2-7|-|TRBD1
CASSYTLGQKNYEQYF
TGTGCCAGCAGTTACACCCTGGGACAGAAAAACTACGAGCAGTACTTC
>TRBV5-1|TRBJ2-5|few|TRBD1
CASSSAGTGPEETQYF
TGCGCCAGCAGCTCCGCCGGGACAGGGCCAGAAGAGACCCAGTACTTC
>TRBV5-1|TRBJ2-7|many|TRBD1
CASSSGTGVYEQYF
TGCGCCAGCAGCTCAGGCACAGGGGTTTACGAGCAGTACTTC
>TRBV20-1|TRBJ1-6|-|TRBD1
CSARWDREGSPLHF
TGCAGTGCTAGATGGGACAGGGAAGGTTCACCCCTCCACTTT
>TRBV5-1|TRBJ1-5|few|-
CASSFGVSNQPQHF
TGCGCCAGCAGCTTCGGGGTTAGCAATCAGCCCCAGCATTTT
>TRBV5-1|TRBJ1-5|-|-
CASSSIGASNQPQHF
TGCGCCAGCAGCTCTATAGGGGCGAGCAATCAGCCCCAGCATTTT
>TRBV29-1|TRBJ2-1|many|-
CSVEVGGEQFF
TGCAGCGTTGAGGTTGGCGGTGAGCAGTTCTTC
>TRBV10-3|TRBJ2-7|once|TRBD1
CAISRQGLSYEQYF
TGTGCCATCAGCCGACAGGGATTGAGCTACGAGCAGTACTTC
>TRBV29-1|TRBJ2-2|-|-
CSVEEAGRELFF
TGCAGCGTTGAGGAGGCAGGGAGGGAGCTGTTTTTT
>TRBV27|TRBJ1-1|few|TRBD1
CASSHQRAGGTEAFF
TGTGCCAGCAGTCACCAACGAGCAGGGGGGACTGAAGCTTTCTTT
>TRBV11-2|TRBJ2-7|once|TRBD2
CASSRSGHSGSSYEQYF
TGTGCCAGCAGCAGAAGTGGACACAGCGGGAGTTCCTACGAGCAGTACTTC
>TRBV9|TRBJ1-2|many|-
CASSAQSYGYTF
TGTGCCAGCAGCGCGCAGAGCTATGGCTACACCTTC
>TRBV20-1|TRBJ1-6|few|-
CSARASGIQAAGSPLHF
TGCAGTGCTAGAGCCTCAGGTATTCAGGCGGCCGGATCACCCCTCCACTTT
>TRBV12-3/TRBV12-4|TRBJ2-3|-|-
CASSFVAGLRTDTQYF
TGTGCCAGCAGTTTTGTGGCAGGGCTTAGGACAGATACGCAGTATTTT
>TRBV4-1|TRBJ2-5|-|-
CASSQRSLETQYF
TGCGCCAGCAGCCAGAGGAGTTTGGAGACCCAGTACTTC
>TRBV18|TRBJ1-6|once|-
CASSPVEADSPLHF
TGTGCCAGCTCACCGGTCGAGGCTGATTCACCCCTCCACTTT
>TRBV12-3/TRBV12-4|TRBJ1-2|once|-
CASSLEARGAYTF
TGTGCCAGCAGTTTAGAGGCTCGGGGGGCCTACACCTTC
>TRBV29-1|TRBJ2-1|-|-
CSGGYIAHNEQFF
TGCAGCGGCGGGTATATCGCACACAATGAGCAGTTCTTC
>TRBV7-9|TRBJ1-6|-|-
CASSPSRAANSPLHF
TGTGCCAGCAGCCCCTCCAGGGCCGCTAATTCACCCCTCCACTTT
>TRBV4-1|TRBJ2-5|-|-
CASSQGGNGQETQYF
TGCGCCAGCAGCCAAGGTGGGAATGGGCAGGAGACCCAGTACTTC
>TRBV6-2/TRBV6-3|TRBJ2-7|-|TRBD2
CASSYLSGRYEQYF
TGTGCCAGCAGTTACCTCAGCGGGAGGTACGAGCAGTACTTC
>TRBV20-1|TRBJ2-1|many|TRBD2
CSAPRLADYNEQFF
TGCAGTGCCCCAAGGCTAGCGGACTACAATGAGCAGTTCTTC
>TRBV12-3/TRBV12-4|TRBJ2-5|-|-
CASSPRTLRETQYF
TGTGCCAGCAGTCCTCGGACCTTGCGAGAGACCCAGTACTTC